The text below deals with one TCR beta chain. This sample was taken from a study of CD8 T cells in Susac syndrome. Random hexamers served to reverse transcribe roughly 0.45 to 1 ug RNA. With immunoSEQ multiplex PCR, TCR beta CDR3 was amplified across 54 Vbeta and 13 Jbeta. TCRdb fed the immunoSEQ multiplex PCR reads into MiXCR, producing one record per CDR3 protein. The sample includes roughly 150,000 distinct CDR3 sequences, roughly 94% seen only once; the top ten take over 0.2%. This TCR was recovered from a human donor with multiple sclerosis. The specimen sequenced was CD8+ T cells from PBMCs.

This CDR3 is CSARDSAGVDIQYF. The CDR3 DNA reads as TGCAGTGCTAGAGATTCGGCAGGGGTTGACATTCAGTACTTC. The rearrangement joins TRBV20-1 to TRBJ2-4; tentative D call: TRBD1 (6 bases). The CDR3 spans 14 residues. The germline V and J ends were trimmed by 0 bases and 8 bases, with 14 bases remaining between them. The germline V gene encodes CDR1 DFQATT and CDR2 SNEGSKA (reference sequence).